In this sample, the clone carrying this T cell receptor beta chain turned up a few times. Its antigen is not known. MiXCR, applied by TCRdb to the 5' RACE reads, yields one record per CDR3 protein. The top ten hold about 0.25% of the sample, which has 1.5 million to 2 million distinct CDR3 sequences, around a third seen once. Donors uniformly comprised healthy Caucasians. The length of the CDR3 is 15 residues. Germline V gene data show CDR1 as MGHDK and CDR2 as SYGVNS. V lost 6 bases, J lost 4 bases, and 7 bases stayed unmatched. This entry comes from a study of identical twins. Findings and caveats of the study: Models underestimated out-of-frame TCR alpha sharing in monozygotic twins. Invariant MAIT and iNKT cells could partly confound zero-insertion analyses.

V is TRBV25-1 and J is TRBJ2-7; TRBD2 agrees at 12 bases. Input material: cord blood. This clonotype was obtained from a newborn girl in good health. CDR3: CASRPPGLAGYEQYF. The CDR3 nucleotides are TGTGCCAGCAGACCGCCGGGACTAGCGGGTTACGAGCAGTACTTC.